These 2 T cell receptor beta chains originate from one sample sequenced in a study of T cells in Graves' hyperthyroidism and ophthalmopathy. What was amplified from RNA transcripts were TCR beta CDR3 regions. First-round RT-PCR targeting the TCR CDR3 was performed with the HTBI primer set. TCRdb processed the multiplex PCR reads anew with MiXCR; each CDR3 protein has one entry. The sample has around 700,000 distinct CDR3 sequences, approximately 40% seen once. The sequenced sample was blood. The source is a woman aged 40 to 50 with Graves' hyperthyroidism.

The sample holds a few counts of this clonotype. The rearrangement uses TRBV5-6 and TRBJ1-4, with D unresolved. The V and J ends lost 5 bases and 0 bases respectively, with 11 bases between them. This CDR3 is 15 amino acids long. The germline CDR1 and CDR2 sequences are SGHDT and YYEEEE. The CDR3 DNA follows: TGTGCCAGCAGAGTATCAGGAGCAACTAATGAAAAACTGTTTTTT. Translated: CASRVSGATNEKLFF.

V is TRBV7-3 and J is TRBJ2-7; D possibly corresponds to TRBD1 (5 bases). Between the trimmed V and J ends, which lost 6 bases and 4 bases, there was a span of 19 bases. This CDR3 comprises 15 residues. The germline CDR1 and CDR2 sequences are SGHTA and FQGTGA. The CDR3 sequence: CASRRRTGAGYEQYF. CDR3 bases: TGTGCCAGCAGACGCCGTACTGGGGCCGGGTACGAGCAGTACTTC.